This note documents a single T cell receptor (beta chain) sequence. Looked up from germline, CDR1 is SGHRS and CDR2 is YFSETQ. The CDR3 runs to 16 residues. J lost 2 bases, V lost 1 base, and 5 bases had no gene match. The source of the sample is a study of blood T cell repertoires in COVID-19. Across the whole study: Specimens from acute and convalescent COVID-19 originated in the United States, Italy and Spain. PBMCs, B-cell-depleted T cells, or T cells provided the cDNA or gDNA that made up the material.

Using immunoSEQ multiplex PCR, the repertoire was profiled, and TCRdb retains in-frame clones only, with some absent. This sample yields more than 150,000 clones, of which about nine tenths are seen a single time; around 1.9% belongs to the top ten. The genes are TRBV5-1 and TRBJ2-7, with 11 bases lining up with TRBD1. This receptor was obtained from a man between 65 and 80 years old with active or convalescent COVID-19. Sample: peripheral blood. The CDR3 DNA reads TGCGCCAGCAGCTTGTCCTCGGGACAGGGGGCCTACGAGCAGTACTTC. Protein product: CASSLSSGQGAYEQYF.